This T cell receptor beta chain appears in the sequencing data of a study of a mutant IDH1 vaccine in newly diagnosed glioma. Broader study findings: Pseudoprogression appeared unlinked to shifts in leading peripheral T cell clonotypes.

V gave up 1 base and J gave up 0 bases, with 7 bases separating them. The germline V gene has CDR1 KGHSH and CDR2 LQKENI. The CDR3 spans 15 residues. Time point specified: baseline, week 1 (first vaccination visit). Treatment here: pre-vaccination baseline after standard-of-care therapy. Concerning this clone itself: Its antigen is currently unknown.

Method: immunoSEQ multiplex PCR; TCRdb's copy keeps in-frame clones and lacks some. The sample contains roughly 71,000 clones, around 86% of which appear only once. The sequencing used PBMCs, collected from a glioma patient treated with radiotherapy, temozolomide or both. The source is a man aged 25 to 40 with glioma. The chain is built from TRBV18 and TRBJ1-3; TRBD1 is a possible D gene (6 bases). The DNA of the CDR3 is TGTGCCAGCTCACCACAGGGGGACTCTGGAAACACCATATATTTT. This sequence encodes CASSPQGDSGNTIYF.